The sequence of this T cell receptor (beta chain) was determined in a study of blood T cell repertoires in COVID-19 (dated by TCRdb to the early 2020s). Background for the entire study: Samples covering the acute and convalescent phases of COVID-19 were provided by collaborators in the United States, Italy and Spain. The prospective study material was composed of cDNA or gDNA derived from T cells, B-cell-depleted T cells, or PBMCs. Subjects who had been exposed to COVID-19, were actively infected with it, or had recovered from it provided the deeply sampled blood TCRbeta repertoires that made up the dataset. The repertoires were released in a freely available public database intended as a resource for research on the immune response to SARS-CoV-2. Samples were obtained from the ongoing ImmuneRACE study (first 160 participants) and from some 1,200 subjects provided by 6 global collaborators. Nearly every sample came with metadata listing a de-identified subject ID, COVID-19 status, age in years and sex. HLA class I and class II types, where available, came from metadata supplied by the sample provider rather than from assay-based typing. General conclusions and limits of the study: Clinical and demographic metadata were provided uncurated, with the amount varying by source and participant.

TCRbeta CDR3 regions were amplified from genomic DNA by means of the immunoSEQ Assay, a bias-controlled multiplex PCR. Processing in the source paper ran as follows. The number of nucleated cells in each sample was estimated from the amplification of reference gene primers within the assay. To quantify the absolute abundance of each unique TCRbeta CDR3 rearrangement, sequence reads were collapsed and filtered. For each sample, productive Simpson clonality was calculated as the square root of Simpson's diversity index across productive rearrangements. TCRdb retrieved this table from immuneACCESS and kept in-frame rearrangements only. Not all clones are present; in checked studies, unresolved V genes account for under half, and no reason is known for the remainder. The DNA was the basis for D and trimming; V, J and clone size are from that table. This sample lists about 130,000 clones; around 88% were detected once. The ten largest clones capture about a tenth of the sample.

Note on this clone: This receptor's antigen is unknown. Base quality data are lacking; no much larger clone is found one base away.

Whole blood was collected in K2EDTA tubes by collaborating institutions according to the institutions' own protocols. For TCRbeta analysis, collaborator samples were shipped as frozen whole blood, as isolated PBMCs, or as DNA extracted from either sample type. The receptor comes from a middle-aged man with acute or convalescent COVID-19. The specimen was peripheral blood.

CDR3 reads: CASSILAGGQETQYF. The DNA reads TGTGCCAGTAGTATCTTAGCGGGAGGCCAAGAGACCCAGTACTTC. Recombination connected TRBV19 to TRBJ2-5; 10 junctional bases match TRBD2. The germline V gene (reference sequence) yields LNHDA for CDR1 and SQIVND for CDR2. The CDR3 sequence holds 15 residues, the cysteine and phenylalanine included. CDR3 DNA is the only sequence kept; it has 45 bases, read in frame from the first base. Relative to germline, V is missing 3 bases and J is missing 1 base, with 2 bases of the junction outside any gene match.